Presented here are 26 T cell receptor beta chains from one specimen sequenced in a study of beta chain features in type 1 diabetes. General observations from the study: Researchers report that Type 1 diabetes patients had moderately but significantly shorter TCRB CDR3s across all four CD4+ subsets.

Antigens of these TCRs are unknown. Expressed TCRB transcripts were sequenced because the isolated RNA had all been reverse transcribed beforehand. The table came from immunoSEQ multiplex PCR; TCRdb's copy has only in-frame clones and leaves some out. Altogether around 280,000 clones are present, over 14% being singletons, with the ten largest covering roughly 0.015%. Material for sequencing was naive CD4+ T cells from blood. Source of these receptors: a man in his late teens or twenties with type 1 diabetes.

The chain is built from TRBV19 and TRBJ1-4, with no clear D. CDR3 length: 11 amino acids. Germline loops: CDR1 LNHDA, CDR2 SQIVND (reference sequence). Trimming cost V 6 bases and J 15 bases, with 14 bases left between them. DNA of the CDR3: TGTGCCAGTAGCCGCGCACTTACGGTGTTTTTT. Translation: CASSRALTVFF. The entire variable domain, with the rest obtained from reference TRBV19 and TRBJ1-4, is as follows: DGGITQSPKYLFRKEGQNVTLSCEQNLNHDAMYWYRQDPGQGLRLIYYSQIVNDFQKGDIAEGYSVSREKKESFPLTVTSAQKNPTAFYLCASSRALTVFFGSGTQLSVL.

This clone was seen a few times. The chain links TRBV9 to TRBJ1-2, with D unclear. CDR3 length: 15 residues. Trimming left V 3 bases short and J 8 bases short, with 20 bases between. CDR1 and CDR2 from the germline V gene are SGDLS and YYNGEE. The CDR3 DNA sequence: TGTGCCAGCAGCGAGCGCGGAGTCCCCCCAGCAGGCTACACCTTC. It yields the protein CASSERGVPPAGYTF. Combining the CDR3 with reference TRBV9 and TRBJ1-2 gives the whole variable domain DSGVTQTPKHLITATGQRVTLRCSPRSGDLSVYWYQQSLDQGLQFLIQYYNGEERAKGNILERFSAQQFPDLHSELNLSSLELGDSALYFCASSERGVPPAGYTFGSGTRLTVV.

This clone was found a few times. This chain uses TRBV7-9 with TRBJ1-2; tentatively, D is TRBD1 (5 bases). Trimming pared 4 bases from V and 5 bases from J, leaving 14 bases between. Germline V gene lookup returns CDR1 SEHNR and CDR2 FQNEAQ (reference sequence). CDR3 length: 14 residues. The CDR3 spells CASSSKGPPYGYTF. The CDR3 coding sequence is TGTGCCAGCAGCTCGAAGGGGCCGCCATATGGCTACACCTTC.

This clone came up a few times. The chain employs TRBV6-5 and TRBJ2-5; the D gene is possibly TRBD1 (5 bases). Germline values: CDR1 MNHEY, CDR2 SVGAGI. The CDR3 has 13 residues. The germline V and J ends were trimmed by 8 bases and 2 bases, with 12 bases remaining between them. The CDR3 sequence: CASADSFQETQYF. The CDR3 nucleotides read TGTGCCAGCGCTGACAGCTTTCAAGAGACCCAGTACTTC.

The chain recombines TRBV25-1 with TRBJ1-1; 8 bases match TRBD1. Per germline, CDR1 MGHDK and CDR2 SYGVNS. This CDR3 is 15 amino acids long. The ends lost 5 bases at V and 5 bases at J; junction bases unmatched: 10. CDR3 sequence reads: CASSPRRGLTTEAFF. The CDR3, as DNA: TGTGCCAGCAGTCCCCGCAGGGGGCTGACGACTGAAGCTTTCTTT.

The J gene is TRBJ2-6, the V gene TRBV5-4, with D possibly being TRBD1 (5 bases). The CDR3 runs 20 residues. V lost 5 bases, J lost 0 bases, and 24 bases lay in between. The germline CDR1 and CDR2 sequences are SGHNT and YYREEE (reference sequence). CDR3 sequence: CASRLGYGAPPTSGANVLTF. The CDR3 DNA follows: TGTGCCAGCAGACTCGGGTATGGGGCGCCACCTACCTCTGGGGCCAACGTCCTGACTTTC.

The rearrangement uses TRBV29-1 and TRBJ2-7; D might be TRBD2 (6 bases). From germline, CDR1 is SQVTM and CDR2 ANQGSEA. Trimming removed 4 bases at V and 3 bases at J, with 13 bases between. There are 13 residues in the CDR3. The CDR3 DNA reads as TGCAGCGTTGCAGGGACTGTACGCTACGAGCAGTACTTC. Encoded protein: CSVAGTVRYEQYF.

As regards this clone: Other nucleotide sequences from this sample produce the same CDR3. V gene TRBV2 combines with J gene TRBJ2-7; no reliable D call. V was cut by 4 bases and J by 3 bases, with 4 bases left in between. This CDR3 spans 11 amino acids. Germline loops: CDR1 SNHLY, CDR2 FYNNEI. The CDR3 loop is CASSVLYEQYF. In DNA form, the CDR3 reads TGTGCCAGCAGTGTCCTCTACGAGCAGTACTTC. The full variable domain, its missing parts supplied by reference TRBV2 and TRBJ2-7, is EPEVTQTPSHQVTQMGQEVILRCVPISNHLYFYWYRQILGQKVEFLVSFYNNEISEKSEIFDDQFSVERPDGSNFTLKIRSTKLEDSAMYFCASSVLYEQYFGPGTRLTVT.

This clone has a handful of counts. The same CDR3 can be traced to other DNA sequences in this sample. The CDR3 protein is CASSPGYEQYF. The CDR3 DNA sequence: TGTGCCAGCAGTCCAGGATACGAGCAGTACTTC. The chain combines TRBV28 with TRBJ2-7; D call uncertain. The CDR3 consists of 11 residues. V shed 5 bases and J shed 4 bases, with 6 bases lying between them. Germline lookup yields CDR1 MDHEN and CDR2 SYDVKM. The whole variable domain, remainder taken from reference TRBV28 and TRBJ2-7, is DVKVTQSSRYLVKRTGEKVFLECVQDMDHENMFWYRQDPGLGLRLIYFSYDVKMKEKGDIPEGYSVSREKKERFSLILESASTNQTSMYLCASSPGYEQYFGPGTRLTVT.

The gene calls are TRBV7-2 and TRBJ1-1; D may be TRBD1 (6 bases). The CDR3 totals 16 residues. V lost 1 base and J lost 1, with 13 bases in between. Germline CDR1 and CDR2: SGHTA and FQGNSA. In nucleotides, the CDR3 is TGTGCCAGCAGCTTAGTCTCGGGACAAGCGAACACTGAAGCTTTCTTT. Translating gives CASSLVSGQANTEAFF. Drawing the rest from reference TRBV7-2 and TRBJ1-1, the complete variable domain is GAGVSQSPSNKVTEKGKDVELRCDPISGHTALYWYRQSLGQGLEFLIYFQGNSAPDKSGLPSDRFSAERTGGSVSTLTIQRTQQEDSAVYLCASSLVSGQANTEAFFGQGTRLTVV.

This chain connects TRBV7-9 to TRBJ2-3, with D perhaps matching TRBD2 (7 bases). Germline loops: CDR1 SEHNR, CDR2 FQNEAQ (reference sequence). The V end was cut by 6 bases, the J end by 2 bases, with 12 bases between. This CDR3 comprises 14 residues. In DNA, the CDR3 is TGTGCCAGCAGTTTGGGGGGGCCCACAGATACGCAGTATTTT. It yields the protein CASSLGGPTDTQYF.

This chain uses TRBV28 with TRBJ2-7, with TRBD1 matching over 7 bases. Germline lookup yields CDR1 MDHEN and CDR2 SYDVKM. Losses at the gene ends were 7 bases for V and 7 bases for J; bases not matched to a gene: 16. This CDR3 contains 15 residues. The CDR3 DNA reads TGTGCCAGCACAAGTCCCGACAGGGTGGGTCGGGAGCAGTACTTC. Its translation is CASTSPDRVGREQYF.

This clone was seen only a few times. CDR3 bases: TGTGCCAGCAGCCAAACTCGGGGGGGCCAGTATACGCAGTATTTT. Translation: CASSQTRGGQYTQYF. The chain couples TRBV7-2 to TRBJ2-3; 8 bases map to TRBD2. The CDR3 is 15 residues long. Germline V lookup: CDR1 SGHTA, CDR2 FQGNSA. Unmatched junction bases numbered 11, after V lost 5 bases and J lost 7 bases.

This clone was detected a few times. The chain carries TRBV25-1 and TRBJ1-2, with D uncertain. CDR3 size: 15 residues. V was cut by 1 base and J by 2 bases, with 11 bases left in between. Germline loops: CDR1 MGHDK, CDR2 SYGVNS. In nucleotides, the CDR3 is TGTGCCAGCAGTGAATCAGGCAGATTAAACTATGGCTACACCTTC. This encodes CASSESGRLNYGYTF.

The rearrangement uses TRBV5-6 and TRBJ1-1, with D tentatively TRBD1 (5 bases). V was cut by 1 base and J by 11 bases, with 15 bases left in between. From germline, CDR1 is SGHDT and CDR2 YYEEEE. This CDR3 has 13 residues. The CDR3, as DNA: TGTGCCAGCAGCTTGAGCCAGGGCGGTTTGGCTTTCTTT. Translation gives CASSLSQGGLAFF.

The rearrangement links TRBV2 to TRBJ2-3; 9 nucleotides align to TRBD2. V shed 7 bases, J shed 14 bases, and the junction held 7 bases outside the gene matches. The CDR3 is 11 amino acids. The germline V gene encodes CDR1 SNHLY and CDR2 FYNNEI. The CDR3 nucleotides read TGTGCCAGCACTTTAGCGGGAGATCGGTATTTT. It translates to CASTLAGDRYF. The full variable domain, its missing parts supplied by reference TRBV2 and TRBJ2-3, is EPEVTQTPSHQVTQMGQEVILRCVPISNHLYFYWYRQILGQKVEFLVSFYNNEISEKSEIFDDQFSVERPDGSNFTLKIRSTKLEDSAMYFCASTLAGDRYFGPGTRLTVL.

There are a few counts of this clone. The chain couples TRBV6-6 to TRBJ2-1; D gene unclear. V shed 4 bases and J shed 9 bases, with 7 bases lying between them. CDR3 length: 11 residues. In germline, CDR1 is MNHNY, CDR2 SVGAGI (reference sequence). The CDR3 coding sequence is TGTGCCAGCAGTTGGCAATCTGAGCAGTTCTTC. Translation: CASSWQSEQFF.

This clone came up a few times. The V and J genes are TRBV7-9 and TRBJ2-7; 9 bases line up with TRBD1. The CDR3 sequence is 13 residues long. J gave up 6 bases and V 5 bases, and 5 bases lay outside the gene matches. From germline, CDR1 is SEHNR and CDR2 FQNEAQ (reference sequence). In nucleotides, the CDR3 is TGTGCCAGCAGCAAGGACAGGGGACGCGAGCAGTACTTC. Its translation is CASSKDRGREQYF.

This clone was observed a handful of times. The identical CDR3 is also encoded by other nucleotide sequences in the sample. The chain combines TRBV30 with TRBJ1-5; possible D gene TRBD1, 5 bases. V lost 3 bases and J lost 4, with 10 bases in between. CDR1 is GTSNPN, CDR2 SVGIG, per germline (reference sequence). This CDR3 is 13 amino acids long. CDR3 sequence (DNA): TGTGCCTGGAGCCCCCGGGGGAATCAGCCCCAGCATTTT. Amino acids: CAWSPRGNQPQHF. Supplemented by reference TRBV30 and TRBJ1-5, the full variable domain reads SQTIHQWPATLVQPVGSPLSLECTVEGTSNPNLYWYRQAAGRGLQLLFYSVGIGQISSEVPQNLSASRPQDRQFILSSKKLLLSDSGFYLCAWSPRGNQPQHFGDGTRLSIL.

The V gene is TRBV6-1, the J gene TRBJ1-2; 7 positions match TRBD1. Per germline, CDR1 MNHNS and CDR2 SASEGT. After removal of 1 base from V and 4 bases from J, the junction contained 3 bases not matched to a gene. The CDR3 contains 14 residues. The DNA for the CDR3 is TGTGCCAGCAGTGAAGTGAGACAGGGCTATGGCTACACCTTC. Amino acid sequence: CASSEVRQGYGYTF.

J is TRBJ2-6 and V is TRBV5-6, with 8 bases aligning to TRBD1. Per the germline V gene, CDR1 is SGHDT and CDR2 is YYEEEE. With 4 bases clipped from V and 2 bases from J, the junction kept 2 bases outside the gene matches. CDR3 size: 15 residues. CDR3 in DNA: TGTGCCAGCAGCCTACAGGGGGCTGGGGCCAACGTCCTGACTTTC. Protein sequence: CASSLQGAGANVLTF.

This chain joins TRBV4-3 and TRBJ2-3; 10 bases agree with TRBD2. Germline V gives CDR1 LGHNA, CDR2 YSLEER. This CDR3 is built from 17 residues. Losses at the gene ends were 0 bases for V and 6 bases for J; bases not matched to a gene: 9. CDR3 amino acids: CASSQEAAGGPADTQYF. The CDR3 DNA follows: TGCGCCAGCAGCCAAGAGGCAGCGGGGGGGCCTGCGGATACGCAGTATTTT.

This clone occurred a few times. V gene TRBV5-1 combines with J gene TRBJ2-4; 9 bases are a match to TRBD2. Germline V CDR1 and CDR2: SGHRS, YFSETQ. This CDR3 region has 17 residues. Trimming cost V 4 bases and J 8 bases; bases outside gene matches: 16. The CDR3 DNA is TGCGCCAGCAGCATACAGAGGACTAGCGCAGGGGATGACATTCAGTACTTC. Translation: CASSIQRTSAGDDIQYF. Full variable domain (outside the CDR3, taken from reference TRBV5-1 and TRBJ2-4): KAGVTQTPRYLIKTRGQQVTLSCSPISGHRSVSWYQQTPGQGLQFLFEYFSETQRNKGNFPGRFSGRQFSNSRSEMNVSTLELGDSALYLCASSIQRTSAGDDIQYFGAGTRLSVL.

The V gene is TRBV28, the J gene TRBJ1-2; 10 bases align to TRBD1. The CDR3 consists of 12 residues. The J segment lost 8 bases and the V segment lost 6 bases, leaving 3 bases of the junction unmatched. Germline CDR1 reads MDHEN; CDR2 reads SYDVKM. The CDR3 here is CASRATGGGYTF. The CDR3 DNA sequence: TGTGCCAGCAGGGCGACAGGGGGCGGCTACACCTTC.

This clone turned up a few times. V and J are TRBV30 and TRBJ2-3, with D uncertain. CDR1 is GTSNPN, CDR2 SVGIG, per germline (reference sequence). V dropped 0 bases and J dropped 5 bases, with 9 bases sitting between them. The CDR3 runs to 13 residues. CDR3 sequence: CAWSVSFGDTQYF. CDR3 DNA sequence: TGTGCCTGGAGTGTATCGTTCGGAGATACGCAGTATTTT.

This clone appeared once. The rearrangement uses TRBV28 and TRBJ2-3; D uncertain. Germline-derived CDR1 and CDR2 are MDHEN and SYDVKM. V lost 2 bases to trimming and J lost 6 bases, with 6 bases between them. The CDR3 totals 12 residues. The CDR3: CASSLTGDTQYF. CDR3 DNA sequence: TGTGCCAGCAGTTTAACCGGGGATACGCAGTATTTT.